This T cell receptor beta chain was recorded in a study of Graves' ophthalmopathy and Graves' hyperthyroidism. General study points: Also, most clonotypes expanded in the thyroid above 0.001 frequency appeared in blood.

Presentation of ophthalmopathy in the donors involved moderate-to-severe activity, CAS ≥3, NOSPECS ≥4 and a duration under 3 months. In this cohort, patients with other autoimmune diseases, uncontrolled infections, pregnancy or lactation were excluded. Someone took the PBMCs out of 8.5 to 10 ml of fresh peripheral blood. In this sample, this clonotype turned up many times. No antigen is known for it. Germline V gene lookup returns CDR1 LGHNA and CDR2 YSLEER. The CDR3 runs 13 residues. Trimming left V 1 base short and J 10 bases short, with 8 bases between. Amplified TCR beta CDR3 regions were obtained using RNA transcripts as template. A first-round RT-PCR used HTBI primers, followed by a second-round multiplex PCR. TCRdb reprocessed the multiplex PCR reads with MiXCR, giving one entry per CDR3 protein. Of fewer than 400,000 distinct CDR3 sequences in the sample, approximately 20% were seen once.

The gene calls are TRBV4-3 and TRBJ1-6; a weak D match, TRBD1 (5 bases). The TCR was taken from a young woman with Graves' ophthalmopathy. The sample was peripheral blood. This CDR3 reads CASSQVRDSPLHF. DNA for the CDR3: TGCGCCAGCAGCCAAGTGCGGGACTCACCCCTCCACTTT.